This TCR beta chain was documented in a study of T cells after yellow fever vaccination. They built TCR cDNA with 5'RACE template switching, a step that put in a universal primer site and UMIs. MiXCR was run by TCRdb on the 5' RACE reads, yielding one entry per CDR3 protein. Of about 46,000 distinct CDR3 sequences listed, just under 6.5% are singletons. Losses at the gene ends were 4 bases for V and 4 bases for J; bases not matched to a gene: 13. In germline, CDR1 is SGHNT, CDR2 YYREEE (reference sequence). CDR3 length: 16 amino acids. This clonotype was recorded a few times. Study-level findings and limits: By day 5 rather than day 15, the secondary response had peaked, though it was weaker.

The source material was PBMCs, either bulk or a sorted T-cell subset (CD4+, CD8+, memory, or dextramer-sorted; not recorded which), sampled 45 days after the yellow fever booster vaccination. The TCR sequence derives from a man aged 25 to 40 who received the YFV17D yellow fever vaccine. The J gene is TRBJ1-1, the V gene TRBV5-4; the match to TRBD1 covers 7 bases. This CDR3 is CASSAGQPLSVTEAFF. In DNA form, the CDR3 reads TGTGCCAGCAGCGCGGGACAGCCACTTTCGGTCACTGAAGCTTTCTTT.